A selection of T cell receptor beta chains follows, all from one sample in a study of T cells in tuberculosis. Some clones are missing from TCRdb's copy, which holds only in-frame ones; the method was immunoSEQ multiplex PCR. The profile covers roughly 60,000 clones, with 65% to 90% appearing a single time and around 13% taken by the ten largest. The sequenced material came from CD1b-GMM tetramer-negative cells sorted from PBMCs. Every receptor here comes from an adult woman with latent tuberculosis. CDR3s include the opening cysteine and the closing phenylalanine or tryptophan. Fields, in order: V gene, clone size, J gene, D gene, CDR3 DNA, CDR3 protein. A D gene is named only where the DNA matches it firmly. Clone size, where shown, is once, few, many, or a class for clones that have expanded.

V gene: TRBV9; clone size: NA; J gene: TRBJ1-1; D gene: TRBD1; CDR3 DNA: TGTGCCAGCAGCGCCTTGGGAGGACAGGGGAACACTGAAGCTTTCTTT; CDR3 protein: CASSALGGQGNTEAFF
V gene: TRBV5-1; clone size: NA; J gene: TRBJ2-3; D gene: NA; CDR3 DNA: TGCGCCAGCAGCTTGGCCGAGCGTGATACGCAGTATTTT; CDR3 protein: CASSLAERDTQYF
V gene: TRBV19; clone size: NA; J gene: TRBJ2-1; D gene: TRBD2; CDR3 DNA: TGTGCCAGTAGTATACCCCTCCGGGGTAGCGGGAGGAATGAGCAGTTCTTC; CDR3 protein: CASSIPLRGSGRNEQFF
V gene: TRBV6-6; clone size: once; J gene: TRBJ2-3; D gene: NA; CDR3 DNA: TGTGCCAGCGCGGCGGGGTCGGCGGGGAGCACAGATACGCAGTATTTT; CDR3 protein: CASAAGSAGSTDTQYF
V gene: TRBV2; clone size: NA; J gene: TRBJ2-2; D gene: NA; CDR3 DNA: TGTGCCAGCAGTGAAGGGACTACGAACACCGGGGAGCTGTTTTTT; CDR3 protein: CASSEGTTNTGELFF
V gene: TRBV7-2; clone size: NA; J gene: TRBJ1-2; D gene: NA; CDR3 DNA: TGTGCCAGCAGCTTAGGAGGGGTGAGGACAGCCGGCTACACCTTC; CDR3 protein: CASSLGGVRTAGYTF
V gene: TRBV19; clone size: NA; J gene: TRBJ2-3; D gene: TRBD2; CDR3 DNA: TGTGCCAGTAGTCCGTGGACTAGCGGCACAGATACGCAGTATTTT; CDR3 protein: CASSPWTSGTDTQYF
V gene: TRBV11-2; clone size: NA; J gene: TRBJ2-1; D gene: TRBD1; CDR3 DNA: TGTGCCAGCAGCCCTAGGGGACGGGACAGAATATACAATGAGCAGTTCTTC; CDR3 protein: CASSPRGRDRIYNEQFF
V gene: TRBV7-9; clone size: NA; J gene: TRBJ2-1; D gene: NA; CDR3 DNA: TGTGCCAGCAGGCCCTGGGACACTTACAATGAGCAGTTCTTC; CDR3 protein: CASRPWDTYNEQFF
V gene: TRBV28; clone size: NA; J gene: TRBJ2-7; D gene: TRBD2; CDR3 DNA: TGTGCCAGCAGGCCAGGCCTAGCGGGAGCCTACGAGCAGTACTTC; CDR3 protein: CASRPGLAGAYEQYF
V gene: TRBV7-2; clone size: NA; J gene: TRBJ2-4; D gene: TRBD1; CDR3 DNA: TGTGCCAGCAGCTTAGCGCAGGGACAGCTACTAGCCAAAAACATTCAGTACTTC; CDR3 protein: CASSLAQGQLLAKNIQYF
V gene: TRBV7-2; clone size: NA; J gene: TRBJ1-5; D gene: TRBD1; CDR3 DNA: TGTGCCAGCAGCTCAAACAGGGGTGGTCAGCCCCAGCATTTT; CDR3 protein: CASSSNRGGQPQHF
V gene: TRBV19; clone size: NA; J gene: TRBJ2-1; D gene: NA; CDR3 DNA: TGTGCCAGCAGGGGGGAGGTCTCCTACAATGAGCAGTTCTTC; CDR3 protein: CASRGEVSYNEQFF
V gene: TRBV12-5; clone size: NA; J gene: TRBJ2-3; D gene: NA; CDR3 DNA: TGTGCTAGTGGTTTGCTTAGCTCGAGAGATACGCAGTATTTT; CDR3 protein: CASGLLSSRDTQYF
V gene: TRBV29-1; clone size: NA; J gene: TRBJ2-2; D gene: TRBD2; CDR3 DNA: TGCAGCGTTTTGCCCCTAGCGGGAGGTAACACCGGGGAGCTGTTTTTT; CDR3 protein: CSVLPLAGGNTGELFF
V gene: TRBV5-5; clone size: NA; J gene: TRBJ1-1; D gene: NA; CDR3 DNA: TGTGCCAGCAGCTTGGAGAGTAGGGGCATTAACACTGAAGCTTTCTTT; CDR3 protein: CASSLESRGINTEAFF
V gene: TRBV7-3; clone size: NA; J gene: TRBJ2-3; D gene: NA; CDR3 DNA: TGTGCCAGCAGCCTCCTCCCCACAGATACGCAGTATTTT; CDR3 protein: CASSLLPTDTQYF
V gene: TRBV9; clone size: few; J gene: TRBJ2-3; D gene: NA; CDR3 DNA: TGTGCCAGCAGCGTAGTATCCAGTGGTTCGGATACGCAGTATTTT; CDR3 protein: CASSVVSSGSDTQYF
V gene: TRBV11-2; clone size: once; J gene: TRBJ1-1; D gene: NA; CDR3 DNA: TGTGCCAGCATTAGGGGGGGAGGTAAGAACACTGAAGCTTTCTTT; CDR3 protein: CASIRGGGKNTEAFF